This is a list of T cell receptor beta chains from one sample in a study of T cell changes during pregnancy in multiple sclerosis. Method: immunoSEQ multiplex PCR; TCRdb's copy keeps in-frame clones and lacks some. The sample consists of about 44,000 clones, roughly 89% of them appearing once. The sequenced sample was CD4+ T cells from peripheral blood mononuclear cells, obtained in the first trimester of pregnancy. The receptors stem from a female donor with multiple sclerosis, enrolled in a pregnancy study. CDR3s include the opening cysteine and the closing phenylalanine or tryptophan. Fields, in order: V gene, J gene, clone size, D gene, CDR3 DNA, CDR3 protein. D genes are given only for firm matches. Size values are once, few and many counts, or a class for expanded clones, and some rows have none.

TRBV5-1,TRBJ2-1,.,TRBD2,TGCGCCAGCAGCCCAGCGGGAGTTAGCGAGCAGTTCTTC,CASSPAGVSEQFF
TRBV5-1,TRBJ2-7,.,.,TGCGCCAGCAGTCCAGACAGAATCTCCTACGAGCAGTACTTC,CASSPDRISYEQYF
TRBV18,TRBJ2-1,.,TRBD2,TGTGCCAGCTCACCACCTAGCGGGGGCCACAATGAGCAGTTCTTC,CASSPPSGGHNEQFF
TRBV6-5,TRBJ1-4,.,.,TGTGCCAGCACCGAGACCGGGGGGGGAAGGAAACTGTTTTTT,CASTETGGGRKLFF
TRBV19,TRBJ2-5,.,TRBD1,TGTGCCAGTACCCCGGGACAGAGTTACCAAGAGACCCAGTACTTC,CASTPGQSYQETQYF
TRBV6-5,TRBJ2-7,.,TRBD1,TGTGCCAGCAAGAGCGGGACAGGGGAGTACGAGCAGTACTTC,CASKSGTGEYEQYF
TRBV9,TRBJ2-2,.,TRBD1,TGTGCCAGCAGCCCCTGGGCCATCGGGACAGGAAGTAACACCGGGGAGCTGTTTTTT,CASSPWAIGTGSNTGELFF
TRBV7-8,TRBJ1-1,.,TRBD1,TGTGCCAGCAGCCGACTGGACAGGGCGGTAGGAGCTGAAGCTTTCTTT,CASSRLDRAVGAEAFF
TRBV28,TRBJ2-5,.,TRBD2,TGTGCCAGCAGTTTTTCAAGCGGGAGCTGGGAGACCCAGTACTTC,CASSFSSGSWETQYF
TRBV7-9,TRBJ2-1,.,.,TGTGCCAGCAGCTTAGGCGCCGGTCAGTTCTTC,CASSLGAGQFF
TRBV19,TRBJ1-1,.,.,TGTGCCAGTAGCCTCGATCGGTTTAACACTGAAGCTTTCTTT,CASSLDRFNTEAFF
TRBV6-6,TRBJ2-7,.,.,TGTGCCAGCACCGCCGTCCCGGCCTACGAGCAGTACTTC,CASTAVPAYEQYF
TRBV5-4,TRBJ1-2,few,TRBD1,TGTGCCAGCAGCCGGAACAGGGGCCCATCTTACTACACCTTC,CASSRNRGPSYYTF
TRBV29-1,TRBJ2-2,.,TRBD1,TGCAGCGCAGGACAGGCTATGAACACCGGGGAGCTGTTTTTT,CSAGQAMNTGELFF
TRBV6-5,TRBJ2-2,.,.,TGTGCCAGCAGTCCCAGATCGTTTGACACCGGGGAGCTGTTTTTT,CASSPRSFDTGELFF
TRBV7-9,TRBJ2-1,.,TRBD2,TGTGCCAGCAGCTTCGGGACTAGCTACAATGAGCAGTTCTTC,CASSFGTSYNEQFF
TRBV6-1,TRBJ2-7,.,TRBD1,TGTGCCAGCAGACAAGACAGGGTCCTCTACGAGCAGTACTTC,CASRQDRVLYEQYF
TRBV6-1,TRBJ2-2,.,.,TGTGCCAGCAGACATCCCGGGGAGCTGTTTTTT,CASRHPGELFF